These T cell receptor beta chains were read from a single sample in a study of OX40 agonist ivuxolimab in advanced cancers. The table came from immunoSEQ multiplex PCR; TCRdb's copy has only in-frame clones and leaves some out. The data show 80,000 to 100,000 clones, roughly 91% seen once. This specimen was CD4+ or CD8+ T cells sorted from blood, taken in a trial of the OX40 agonist ivuxolimab. These receptors all come from an adult with an advanced solid tumor such as melanoma, head and neck, liver or kidney cancer. Each CDR3 is given with its conserved first and last residue. D genes are given only for firm matches. Clone sizes are given selectively: once, few, many, or a class where the clone is expanded.

d_call clone_size j_call v_call cdr3_aa cdr3_nt
. . TRBJ1-4 TRBV5-6 CASSSPAANEKLFF TGTGCCAGCAGCTCACCTGCAGCTAATGAAAAACTGTTTTTT
TRBD1 once TRBJ2-7 TRBV11-2 CASSPKTGVVGQYF TGTGCCAGCAGCCCCAAGACAGGGGTGGTCGGGCAGTACTTC
TRBD1 . TRBJ2-5 TRBV25-1 CASSDPTDRGQETQYF TGTGCCAGCAGTGACCCAACTGACAGGGGGCAAGAGACCCAGTACTTC
TRBD2 . TRBJ2-3 TRBV14 CASSQGVTSGGRNTDTQYF TGTGCCAGCAGCCAAGGTGTTACTAGCGGGGGGAGAAACACAGATACGCAGTATTTT
TRBD1 . TRBJ1-1 TRBV6-1 CASSEPGTAGFF TGTGCCAGCAGTGAACCGGGGACAGCAGGTTTCTTT
. . TRBJ1-5 TRBV2 CASSESPNQPQHF TGTGCCAGCAGTGAGAGTCCCAATCAGCCCCAGCATTTT
. . TRBJ1-3 TRBV7-9 CASSLVSRGNTIYF TGTGCCAGCAGCTTAGTATCTAGGGGAAACACCATATATTTT
. few TRBJ1-2 TRBV5-4 CASSLDRVPYGYTF TGTGCCAGCAGCTTGGACAGGGTCCCCTATGGCTACACCTTC
TRBD1 . TRBJ1-6 TRBV30 CAWEGTVNSPLHF TGTGCCTGGGAAGGGACAGTTAATTCACCCCTCCACTTT
TRBD1 . TRBJ2-2 TRBV7-3 CASARDRYTGELFF TGTGCCAGTGCCCGGGACAGGTACACCGGGGAGCTGTTTTTT
. once TRBJ1-2 TRBV27 CASSLRGGYGYTF TGTGCCAGCAGTTTAAGAGGGGGCTATGGCTACACCTTC
. . TRBJ2-5 TRBV7-9 CASSLGLDRRPGETQYF TGTGCCAGCAGCTTGGGTTTAGACAGGCGCCCGGGGGAGACCCAGTACTTC
TRBD1 . TRBJ2-3 TRBV7-2 CASRGTGFGTQYF TGTGCCAGCAGGGGGACAGGGTTTGGTACGCAGTATTTT
. . TRBJ1-1 TRBV5-4 CASSPGQGTNTEAFF TGTGCCAGCAGCCCCGGCCAGGGAACGAACACTGAAGCTTTCTTT
. . TRBJ1-5 TRBV7-2 CASSVGEGNQPQHF TGTGCCAGCAGCGTAGGGGAGGGCAATCAGCCCCAGCATTTT
. . TRBJ1-1 TRBV10-3 CAISDETAGTEAFF TGTGCCATCAGTGATGAGACAGCGGGCACTGAAGCTTTCTTT
. . TRBJ1-6 TRBV2 CASSKPPGSYNSPLHF TGTGCCAGCAGTAAGCCCCCAGGCTCCTATAATTCACCCCTCCACTTT
. . TRBJ1-1 TRBV5-6 CASSMTDTEAFF TGTGCCAGCAGCATGACAGACACTGAAGCTTTCTTT
. . TRBJ2-7 TRBV9 CASSRGGGTYEQYF TGTGCCAGCAGCCGGGGTGGAGGAACCTACGAGCAGTACTTC
TRBD1 . TRBJ2-7 TRBV15 CATSSSTGSSYEQYF TGTGCCACCAGCAGTTCGACAGGGAGCTCCTACGAGCAGTACTTC
TRBD1 . TRBJ1-3 TRBV7-8 CASSLGQGGGNTIYF TGTGCCAGCAGCTTAGGACAGGGGGGCGGAAACACCATATATTTT
TRBD1 . TRBJ1-2 TRBV5-1 CASSINVPGQGAHGYTF TGCGCCAGCAGCATAAATGTCCCGGGACAGGGGGCACATGGCTACACCTTC
. . TRBJ2-5 TRBV7-2 CASSKTGHQETQYF TGTGCCAGCAGCAAAACGGGGCACCAAGAGACCCAGTACTTC
TRBD1 . TRBJ2-1 TRBV2 CASSMGQIYNEQFF TGTGCCAGCAGCATGGGACAGATATACAATGAGCAGTTCTTC
TRBD1 . TRBJ1-1 TRBV11-3 CASSRTGEAGTEAFF TGTGCCAGCAGCCGGACAGGGGAAGCCGGCACTGAAGCTTTCTTT